The T cell receptor (beta chain) under discussion was sequenced for a study of blood T cell repertoires in COVID-19. Profiled with immunoSEQ multiplex PCR; TCRdb holds only in-frame clones, not every one. The data show approximately 250,000 clones, approximately 85% seen once. V dropped 4 bases and J dropped 5; count of bases not matched to a gene: 6. This CDR3 is built from 15 residues. Germline CDR1 SGHRS, CDR2 YFSETQ. This clone appeared a single time. V and J are TRBV5-1 and TRBJ1-4; 9 nucleotides align to TRBD1. This clonotype was obtained from a man aged 50-60 years with COVID-19, enrolled during active disease. Sequencing was carried out using peripheral blood. The CDR3 sequence: CASSRPTGGNEKLFF. For the CDR3, the DNA is TGCGCCAGCAGCCGCCCGACAGGGGGAAATGAAAAACTGTTTTTT.